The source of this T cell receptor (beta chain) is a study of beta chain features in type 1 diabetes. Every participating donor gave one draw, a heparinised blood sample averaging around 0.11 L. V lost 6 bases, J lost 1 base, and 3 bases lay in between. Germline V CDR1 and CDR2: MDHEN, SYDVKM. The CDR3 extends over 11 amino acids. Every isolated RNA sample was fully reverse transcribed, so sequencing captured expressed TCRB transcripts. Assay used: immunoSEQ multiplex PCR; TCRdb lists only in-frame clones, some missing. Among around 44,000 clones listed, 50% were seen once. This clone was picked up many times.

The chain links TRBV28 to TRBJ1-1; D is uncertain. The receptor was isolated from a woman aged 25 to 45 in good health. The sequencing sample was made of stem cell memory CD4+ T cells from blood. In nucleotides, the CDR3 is TGTGCCAGCAGCTCGAACACTGAAGCTTTCTTT. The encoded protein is CASSSNTEAFF.